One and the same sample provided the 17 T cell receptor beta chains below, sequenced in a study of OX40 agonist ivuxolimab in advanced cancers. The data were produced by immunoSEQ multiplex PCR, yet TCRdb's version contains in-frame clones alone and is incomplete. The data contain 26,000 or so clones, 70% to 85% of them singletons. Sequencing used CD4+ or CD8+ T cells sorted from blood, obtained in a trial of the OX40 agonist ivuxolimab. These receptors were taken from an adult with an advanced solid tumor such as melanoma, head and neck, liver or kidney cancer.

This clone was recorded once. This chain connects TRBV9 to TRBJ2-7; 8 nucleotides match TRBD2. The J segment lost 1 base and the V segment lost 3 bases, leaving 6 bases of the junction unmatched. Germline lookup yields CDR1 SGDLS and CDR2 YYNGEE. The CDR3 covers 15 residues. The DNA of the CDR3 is TGTGCCAGCAGCGAGACTAGCGACATATCCTACGAGCAGTACTTC. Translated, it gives CASSETSDISYEQYF.

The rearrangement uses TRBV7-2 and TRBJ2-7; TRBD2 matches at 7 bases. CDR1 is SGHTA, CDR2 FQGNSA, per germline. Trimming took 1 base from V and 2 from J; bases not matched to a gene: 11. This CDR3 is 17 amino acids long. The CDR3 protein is CASSLDGLAELTYEQYF. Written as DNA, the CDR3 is TGTGCCAGCAGCTTAGATGGCCTAGCGGAACTCACCTACGAGCAGTACTTC.

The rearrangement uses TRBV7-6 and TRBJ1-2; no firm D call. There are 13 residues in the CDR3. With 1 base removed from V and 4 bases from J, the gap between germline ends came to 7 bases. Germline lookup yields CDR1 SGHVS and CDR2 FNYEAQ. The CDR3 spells CASSLGEGYGYTF. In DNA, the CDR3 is TGTGCCAGCAGCTTAGGGGAGGGCTATGGCTACACCTTC.

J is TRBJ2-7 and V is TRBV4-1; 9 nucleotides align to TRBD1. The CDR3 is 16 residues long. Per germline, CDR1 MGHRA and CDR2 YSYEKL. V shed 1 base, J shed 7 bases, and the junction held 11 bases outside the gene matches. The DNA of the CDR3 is TGCGCCAGCAGCCAAGTCCCAGGACAGGGGATGGGTGAGCAGTACTTC. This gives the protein CASSQVPGQGMGEQYF.

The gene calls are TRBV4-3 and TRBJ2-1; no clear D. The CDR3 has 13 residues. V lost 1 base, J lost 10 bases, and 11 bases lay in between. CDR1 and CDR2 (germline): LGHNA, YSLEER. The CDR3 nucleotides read TGCGCCAGCAGCCAAGGGCTTCCCGGGGAGCAGTTCTTC. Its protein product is CASSQGLPGEQFF.

DNA of the CDR3: TGTGCCAGCAGCAGCCGGGACAGGGGTTTCCACGAGCAGTACTTC. Its translation: CASSSRDRGFHEQYF. The chain is built from TRBV13 and TRBJ2-7, with TRBD1 matching over 10 bases. Germline V CDR1 and CDR2: PRHDT, FYEKMQ (reference sequence). The V segment lost 5 bases and the J segment 5 bases; nucleotides outside the gene matches: 9. This CDR3 is 15 amino acids long.

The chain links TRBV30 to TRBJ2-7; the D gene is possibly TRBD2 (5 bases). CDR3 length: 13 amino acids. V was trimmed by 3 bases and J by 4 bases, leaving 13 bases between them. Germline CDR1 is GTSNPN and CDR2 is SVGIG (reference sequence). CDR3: CAWSPPSGYEQYF. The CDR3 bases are TGTGCCTGGAGCCCCCCGAGCGGATACGAGCAGTACTTC.

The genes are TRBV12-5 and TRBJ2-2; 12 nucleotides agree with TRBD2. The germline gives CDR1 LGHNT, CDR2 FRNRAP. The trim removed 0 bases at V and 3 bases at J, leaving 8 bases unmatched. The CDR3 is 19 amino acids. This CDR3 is CASGLVWLAGGPDTGELFF. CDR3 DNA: TGTGCTAGTGGTTTGGTCTGGCTAGCGGGAGGGCCGGACACCGGGGAGCTGTTTTTT.

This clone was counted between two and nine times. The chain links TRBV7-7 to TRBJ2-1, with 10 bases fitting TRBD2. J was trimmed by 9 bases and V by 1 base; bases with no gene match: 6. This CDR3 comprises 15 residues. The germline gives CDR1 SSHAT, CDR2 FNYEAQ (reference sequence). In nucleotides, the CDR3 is TGTGCCAGCAGCTTAGGAAGCGGGGGGGCGACTGAGCAGTTCTTC. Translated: CASSLGSGGATEQFF. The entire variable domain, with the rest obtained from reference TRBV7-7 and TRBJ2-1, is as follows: GAGVSQSPRYKVTKRGQDVTLRCDPISSHATLYWYQQALGQGPEFLTYFNYEAQPDKSGLPSDRFSAERPEGSISTLTIQRTEQRDSAMYRCASSLGSGGATEQFFGPGTRLTVL.

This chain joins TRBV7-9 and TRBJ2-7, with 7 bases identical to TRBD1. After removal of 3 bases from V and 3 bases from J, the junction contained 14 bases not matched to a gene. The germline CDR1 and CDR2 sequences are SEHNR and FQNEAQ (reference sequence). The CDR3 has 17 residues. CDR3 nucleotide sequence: TGTGCCAGCAGCTTCGATATATGGGGACAGTTCGGCTACGAGCAGTACTTC. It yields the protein CASSFDIWGQFGYEQYF.

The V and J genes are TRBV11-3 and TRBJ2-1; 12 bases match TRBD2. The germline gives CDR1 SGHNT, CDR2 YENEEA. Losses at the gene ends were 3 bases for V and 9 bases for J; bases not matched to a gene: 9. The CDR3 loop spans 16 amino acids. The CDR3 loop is CASSFSGTSGFGEQFF. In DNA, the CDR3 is TGTGCCAGCAGCTTTTCCGGGACTAGCGGGTTCGGTGAGCAGTTCTTC.

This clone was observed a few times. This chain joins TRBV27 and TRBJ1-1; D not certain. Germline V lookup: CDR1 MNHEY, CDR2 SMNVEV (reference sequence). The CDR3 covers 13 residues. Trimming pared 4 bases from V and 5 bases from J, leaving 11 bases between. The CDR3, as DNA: TGTGCCAGCAGTTACGTGGAGGAAACTGAAGCTTTCTTT. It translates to CASSYVEETEAFF.

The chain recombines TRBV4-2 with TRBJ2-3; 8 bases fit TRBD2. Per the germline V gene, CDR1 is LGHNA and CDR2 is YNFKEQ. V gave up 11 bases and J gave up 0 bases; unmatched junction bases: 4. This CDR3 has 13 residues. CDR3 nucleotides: TGTGCCTCGGCTAGCGGGAGCACAGATACGCAGTATTTT. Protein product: CASASGSTDTQYF.

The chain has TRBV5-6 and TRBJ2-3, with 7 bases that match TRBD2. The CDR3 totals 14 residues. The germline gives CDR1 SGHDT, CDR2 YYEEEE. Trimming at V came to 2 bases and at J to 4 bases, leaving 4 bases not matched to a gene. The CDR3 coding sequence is TGTGCCAGCAGCTTCGGTCGGGGGGCAGATACGCAGTATTTT. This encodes CASSFGRGADTQYF.

The CDR3: CASSATGTEIADTQYF. Written as DNA, the CDR3 is TGTGCCAGCAGCGCCACCGGGACAGAGATCGCAGATACGCAGTATTTT. The chain carries TRBV9 and TRBJ2-3; 7 bases align to TRBD1. Trimming cost V 3 bases and J 4 bases; bases outside gene matches: 11. Germline V lookup: CDR1 SGDLS, CDR2 YYNGEE. CDR3 length equals 16 residues. Using reference TRBV9 and TRBJ2-3 for the parts outside the CDR3, the full variable domain is DSGVTQTPKHLITATGQRVTLRCSPRSGDLSVYWYQQSLDQGLQFLIQYYNGEERAKGNILERFSAQQFPDLHSELNLSSLELGDSALYFCASSATGTEIADTQYFGPGTRLTVL.

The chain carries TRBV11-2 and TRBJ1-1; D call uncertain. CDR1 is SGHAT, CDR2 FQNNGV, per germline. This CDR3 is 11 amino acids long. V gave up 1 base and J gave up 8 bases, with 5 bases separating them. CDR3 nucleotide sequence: TGTGCCAGCAGCTTAGCCCAGGAAGCTTTCTTT. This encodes CASSLAQEAFF.

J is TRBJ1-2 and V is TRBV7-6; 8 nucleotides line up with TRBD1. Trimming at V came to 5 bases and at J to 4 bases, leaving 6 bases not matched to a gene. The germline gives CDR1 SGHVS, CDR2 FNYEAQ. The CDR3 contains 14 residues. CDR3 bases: TGTGCCAGCAGCCCCAGGGGGCTTAGCTATGGCTACACCTTC. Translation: CASSPRGLSYGYTF.